This paragraph covers one T cell receptor beta chain sequence. Its target is not known. This record comes from a study of shared clonotypes between healthy human individuals. Study-level background: CD4 naive and CD4 memory each took three plates per donor, while CD8 naive took two and CD8 memory one.

Profiled with immunoSEQ multiplex PCR; TCRdb holds only in-frame clones, not every one. Here the sample spans roughly 2 million clones, roughly 94% being singletons. V gave up 6 bases and J gave up 5 bases, with 17 bases separating them. This CDR3 is 14 amino acids long. CDR1 is SNHLY and CDR2 is FYNNEI in the germline V gene. Study results and caveats: Sharing across a handful of donors was seen in approximately 5.2% of naive CD4 clonotypes. Represented diversity (both genetic and exposure-history) was limited by the small number of donors.

Naive CD8 cells lacked CD45RO, underwent positive selection for CCR7 and left out terminally differentiated effector memory CD45RA+ cells. Healthy HIV-negative adults with no recent acute infections or vaccinations were recruited as donors. This clonotype was obtained from a man aged 18 to 29 in good health. The specimen sequenced was naive CD8+ T cells sorted from blood. V gene TRBV2 combines with J gene TRBJ2-7; tentatively, D is TRBD1 (5 bases). The DNA for the CDR3 is TGTGCCAGCAGGTCACCGGGCGACAGCAACGAGCAGTACTTC. Its translation is CASRSPGDSNEQYF. The entire variable domain, with the rest obtained from reference TRBV2 and TRBJ2-7, is as follows: EPEVTQTPSHQVTQMGQEVILRCVPISNHLYFYWYRQILGQKVEFLVSFYNNEISEKSEIFDDQFSVERPDGSNFTLKIRSTKLEDSAMYFCASRSPGDSNEQYFGPGTRLTVT.